This T cell receptor beta chain appears in the sequencing data of a study of blood T cell repertoires in COVID-19. Here immunoSEQ multiplex PCR was the method, and the copy in TCRdb shows in-frame clones only, minus some. The table has roughly 9,200 clones, roughly 80% seen once. This TCR derives from a man in his 70s with active COVID-19. The sample consisted of peripheral blood.

The CDR3 sequence is CASSLKLREEVNTEAFF. The CDR3 nucleotides read TGTGCCAGCAGCTTAAAGCTCAGGGAGGAGGTGAACACTGAAGCTTTCTTT. The rearrangement links TRBV7-2 to TRBJ1-1; D perhaps matches TRBD1 (5 bases). CDR3 length: 17 residues. V was pared by 2 bases and J by 0 bases, with 16 bases between. Looked up from germline, CDR1 is SGHTA and CDR2 is FQGNSA.